The following is a T cell receptor (beta chain) sequence with its context. CDR1 and CDR2 from the germline V gene are SGHNT and YENEEA. The CDR3 spans 13 residues. Definition of naive CD8+ T cells rested on a CD45RO-CCR7+CD27+CD95- profile. The method, 5' RACE with UMI labels, was used to prepare the TRB cDNA libraries. TCRdb re-called the 5' RACE reads and shows each CDR3 protein once, DNA omitted. The data show 100,000 to 150,000 distinct CDR3 sequences, and the top ten clones hold less than 0.3%. This entry is derived from a study of CXCR3-negative and CXCR3-positive naive CD8 T cells. The chain couples TRBV11-3 to TRBJ2-5; the D call of TRBD1 rests on TCRdb alone, since no DNA is present to check it. The receptor was isolated from a human donor in good health. Some clones in this sample may be carry-over from other donors' samples. Sequences were obtained from naive CXCR3- CD8+ T cells from blood. Subset defined: CD45RO-CCR7+CD27+CD95- naive CD8+ T cells lacking CXCR3 (TNR3-). CDR3 amino acids: CASSRDLGETQYF.